The 15 T cell receptor beta chains below come from one sample, sequenced in a study of technical replicates of blood from several donors. Libraries were prepared by immunoSEQ multiplex PCR; TCRdb keeps only in-frame clonotypes and omits some of them. The data hold 12,000 or so clones, with 93% observed a single time. Sequenced input: PBMCs. Every receptor here comes from a human donor in good health.

The chain is built from TRBV19 and TRBJ1-5; 10 bases are a match to TRBD1. The germline gives CDR1 LNHDA, CDR2 SQIVND (reference sequence). Germline trimming cut 7 bases from V and 6 bases from J; bases unmatched to any gene: 12. This CDR3 contains 16 residues. CDR3 nucleotides: TGTGCCAGTACCTCCCCGGGACAGGGGTTTGTTCAGCCCCAGCATTTT. Protein: CASTSPGQGFVQPQHF.

V usage is TRBV6-1 and J usage is TRBJ2-5; D is possibly TRBD1 (5 bases). The germline gives CDR1 MNHNS, CDR2 SASEGT. This CDR3 has 13 residues. V was pared by 4 bases and J by 1 base, with 7 bases between. The CDR3 DNA reads as TGTGCCAGCAGTGTCAGGGCCCAAGAGACCCAGTACTTC. Amino acid sequence: CASSVRAQETQYF.

V is TRBV13 and J is TRBJ1-2, with 8 positions matching TRBD1. Germline-derived CDR1 and CDR2 are PRHDT and FYEKMQ (reference sequence). Trimming at V came to 5 bases and at J to 1 base, leaving 9 bases not matched to a gene. CDR3 length equals 16 residues. The DNA of the CDR3 is TGTGCCAGCAGCAACCAGGGGGCGCTACTTAACTATGGCTACACCTTC. It encodes CASSNQGALLNYGYTF.

This chain uses TRBV6-1 with TRBJ1-5, with TRBD1 matching 9 bases. The germline gives CDR1 MNHNS, CDR2 SASEGT. The V and J ends lost 7 bases and 6 bases, in that order; junction bases with no gene match: 4. The length of the CDR3 is 13 residues. Here the CDR3 reads CASTGTGFQPQHF. The DNA of the CDR3 is TGTGCCAGCACCGGGACAGGGTTTCAGCCCCAGCATTTT.

The chain is built from TRBV10-2 and TRBJ2-3; no firm D call. CDR1 and CDR2 from the germline V gene are WSHSY and SAAADI. Between the trimmed V and J ends, which lost 3 bases and 0 bases, there was a span of 7 bases. The length of the CDR3 is 14 residues. As DNA, the CDR3 is TGCGCCAGCAGTGATCCGACTAGCACAGATACGCAGTATTTT. This encodes CASSDPTSTDTQYF.

The rearrangement links TRBV5-1 to TRBJ2-2; D ambiguous. CDR1 SGHRS and CDR2 YFSETQ come from the germline V gene. This CDR3 region has 14 residues. V was pared by 0 bases and J by 6 bases, with 9 bases between. CDR3 DNA: TGCGCCAGCAGCTTGGAAGCTTTGGCCGGGGAGCTGTTTTTT. The encoded protein is CASSLEALAGELFF.

CDR3 sequence: CAWNMGLDSYEQYF. CDR3 nucleotides: TGTGCCTGGAATATGGGACTAGACTCCTACGAGCAGTACTTC. V and J are TRBV30 and TRBJ2-7; 8 bases fit TRBD2. Unmatched junction bases numbered 5, after V lost 4 bases and J lost 0 bases. The length of the CDR3 is 14 residues. CDR1 is GTSNPN and CDR2 is SVGIG in the germline V gene (reference sequence).

The rearrangement uses TRBV19 and TRBJ1-5; no firm D call. Per the germline V gene, CDR1 is LNHDA and CDR2 is SQIVND (reference sequence). The CDR3 runs to 14 residues. V lost 0 bases and J 3 bases, leaving 6 bases between the germline ends. As DNA, the CDR3 is TGTGCCAGTAGTATAGATCTGTTCAATCAGCCCCAGCATTTT. Translating it yields CASSIDLFNQPQHF.

The chain is built from TRBV18 and TRBJ2-5; no reliable D call. Germline-derived CDR1 and CDR2 are KGHSH and LQKENI. The ends were cut back, 3 bases at V and 2 bases at J, with 7 bases in the middle. This CDR3 has 13 residues. CDR3 protein: CASSPDMQETQYF. The CDR3 bases are TGTGCCAGCTCACCCGACATGCAAGAGACCCAGTACTTC.

For the CDR3, the DNA is TGTGCCAGCAGACGGACTAGCGGGATACCTGGGGATACGCAGTATTTT. Amino acid sequence: CASRRTSGIPGDTQYF. The chain joins TRBV27 to TRBJ2-3; 12 positions match TRBD2. Trimming took 6 bases from V and 6 from J; bases not matched to a gene: 10. Per the germline V gene, CDR1 is MNHEY and CDR2 is SMNVEV (reference sequence). There are 16 residues in the CDR3.

The V gene is TRBV7-9, the J gene TRBJ2-7; 7 bases match TRBD2. CDR1 SEHNR and CDR2 FQNEAQ come from the germline V gene (reference sequence). The CDR3 is made up of 16 amino acids. Trimming removed 1 base from V and 5 bases from J; junction bases left unmatched: 11. The CDR3 protein is CASSLGRLAGAHEQYF. CDR3 in DNA: TGTGCCAGCAGCTTAGGACGGCTCGCGGGAGCCCACGAGCAGTACTTC.

The gene calls are TRBV5-1 and TRBJ2-2; the match to TRBD2 covers 12 bases. Germline V lookup: CDR1 SGHRS, CDR2 YFSETQ. V gave up 0 bases and J gave up 3 bases; unmatched junction bases: 6. The CDR3 is 18 residues long. Written as DNA, the CDR3 is TGCGCCAGCAGCTTGGATCCTAGCGGGAGGGCCTACACCGGGGAGCTGTTTTTT. Its translation: CASSLDPSGRAYTGELFF.

This CDR3 reads CASSLSAGQNTGELFF. In DNA, the CDR3 is TGTGCCAGCAGCTTATCGGCGGGCCAGAACACCGGGGAGCTGTTTTTT. V and J are TRBV7-6 and TRBJ2-2, with a weak D call TRBD2 (5 bases). Per germline, CDR1 SGHVS and CDR2 FNYEAQ. Trimming took off 2 bases at V and 1 base at J, with 11 bases between the two ends. The CDR3 consists of 16 residues.

This clone was observed a single time. Its ends do not fully match the called genes, so a read error is possible. CDR3 loop: CASTLGAGDYGAFF. In DNA form, the CDR3 reads TGTGCCAGCACCTTAGGGGCAGGCGACTACGGAGCTTTCTTT. This chain joins TRBV7-9 and TRBJ1-1; D perhaps matches TRBD1 (5 bases). This CDR3 has 14 residues. The germline V gene has CDR1 SEHNR and CDR2 FQNEAQ (reference sequence). The variable domain in full, completed from reference TRBV7-9 and TRBJ1-1, reads DTGVSQNPRHKITKRGQNVTFRCDPISEHNRLYWYRQTLGQGPEFLTYFQNEAQLEKSRLLSDRFSAERPKGSFSTLEIQRTEQGDSAMYLCASTLGAGDYGAFFGQGTRLTVV.

The J gene is TRBJ1-2, the V gene TRBV2; 8 bases map to TRBD1. The CDR3 contains 16 residues. Germline assignment: CDR1 SNHLY and CDR2 FYNNEI. V was clipped by 8 bases and J by 1 base; unmatched bases: 12. CDR3 sequence (DNA): TGTGCCAGCTGGAAACCGGGACAGGAAATTAACTATGGCTACACCTTC. It translates to CASWKPGQEINYGYTF.